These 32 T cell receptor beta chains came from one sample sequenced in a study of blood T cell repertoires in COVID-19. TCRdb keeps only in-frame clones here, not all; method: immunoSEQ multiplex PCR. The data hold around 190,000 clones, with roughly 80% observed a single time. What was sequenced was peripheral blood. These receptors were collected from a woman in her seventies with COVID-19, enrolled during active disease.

Written as DNA, the CDR3 is TGCAGCGTTTTGGGGGACTCGAGCTCCTACAATGAGCAGTTCTTC. This encodes CSVLGDSSSYNEQFF. The genes are TRBV29-1 and TRBJ2-1; D possibly corresponds to TRBD2 (6 bases). This CDR3 has 15 residues. CDR1 SQVTM and CDR2 ANQGSEA come from the germline V gene. The ends were cut back, 5 bases at V and 0 bases at J, with 14 bases in the middle.

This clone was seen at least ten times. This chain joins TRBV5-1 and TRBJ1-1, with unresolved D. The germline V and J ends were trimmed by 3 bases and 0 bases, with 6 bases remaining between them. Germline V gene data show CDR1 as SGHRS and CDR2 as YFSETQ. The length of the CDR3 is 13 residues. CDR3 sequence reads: CASSSQLNTEAFF. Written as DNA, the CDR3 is TGCGCCAGCAGCTCACAGCTGAACACTGAAGCTTTCTTT.

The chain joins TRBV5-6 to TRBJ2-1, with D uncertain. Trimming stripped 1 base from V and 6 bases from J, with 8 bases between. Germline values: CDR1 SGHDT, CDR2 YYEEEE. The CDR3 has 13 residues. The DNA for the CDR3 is TGTGCCAGCAGCTTGCCCCCTAGCAATGAGCAGTTCTTC. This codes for CASSLPPSNEQFF. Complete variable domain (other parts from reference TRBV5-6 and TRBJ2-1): DAGVTQSPTHLIKTRGQQVTLRCSPKSGHDTVSWYQQALGQGPQFIFQYYEEEERQRGNFPDRFSGHQFPNYSSELNVNALLLGDSALYLCASSLPPSNEQFFGPGTRLTVL.

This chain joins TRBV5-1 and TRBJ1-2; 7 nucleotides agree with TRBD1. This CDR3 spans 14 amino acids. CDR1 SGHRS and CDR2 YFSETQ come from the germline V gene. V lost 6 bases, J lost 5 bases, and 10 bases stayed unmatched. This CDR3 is CASKSGRGDYGYTF. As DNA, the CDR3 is TGCGCCAGCAAGTCCGGCAGGGGGGATTATGGCTACACCTTC.

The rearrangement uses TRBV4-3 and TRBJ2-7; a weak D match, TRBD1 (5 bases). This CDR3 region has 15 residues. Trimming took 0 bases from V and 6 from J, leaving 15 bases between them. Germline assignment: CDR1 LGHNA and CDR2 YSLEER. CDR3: CASSQDRGRASEQYF. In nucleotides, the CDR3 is TGCGCCAGCAGCCAAGATAGAGGCAGGGCCTCCGAGCAGTACTTC.

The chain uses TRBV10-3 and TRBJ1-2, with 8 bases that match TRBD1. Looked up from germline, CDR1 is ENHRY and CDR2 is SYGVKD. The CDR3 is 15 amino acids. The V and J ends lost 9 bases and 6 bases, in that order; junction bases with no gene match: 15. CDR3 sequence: CAIKQGGAIGDGYTF. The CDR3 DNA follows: TGTGCCATTAAACAGGGGGGGGCAATTGGCGATGGCTACACCTTC.

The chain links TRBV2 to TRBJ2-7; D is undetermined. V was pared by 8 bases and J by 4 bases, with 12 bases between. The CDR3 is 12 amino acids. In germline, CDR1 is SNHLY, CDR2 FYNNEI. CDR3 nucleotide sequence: TGTGCCAGCGTGAAGACACAGTACGAGCAGTACTTC. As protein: CASVKTQYEQYF.

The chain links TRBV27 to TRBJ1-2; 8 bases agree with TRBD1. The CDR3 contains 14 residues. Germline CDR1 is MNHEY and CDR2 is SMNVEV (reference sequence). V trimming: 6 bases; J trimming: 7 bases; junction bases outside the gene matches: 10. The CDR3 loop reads CASRKQTGGGGYTF. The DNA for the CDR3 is TGTGCCAGCAGGAAACAAACAGGGGGAGGTGGCTACACCTTC.

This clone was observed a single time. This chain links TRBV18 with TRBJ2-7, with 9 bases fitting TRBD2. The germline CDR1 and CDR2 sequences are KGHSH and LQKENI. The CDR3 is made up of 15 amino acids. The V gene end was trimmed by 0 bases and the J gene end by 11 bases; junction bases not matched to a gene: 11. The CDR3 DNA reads TGTGCCAGCTCACCACCGGCTAGCGGGATGTCTCAGAAGTACTTC. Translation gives CASSPPASGMSQKYF.

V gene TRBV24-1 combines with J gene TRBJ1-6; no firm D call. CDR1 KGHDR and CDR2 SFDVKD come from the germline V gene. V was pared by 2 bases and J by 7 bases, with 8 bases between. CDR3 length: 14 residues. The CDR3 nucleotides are TGTGCCACCAGTGATTCCAGATTGAATTCACCCCTCCACTTT. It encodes CATSDSRLNSPLHF.

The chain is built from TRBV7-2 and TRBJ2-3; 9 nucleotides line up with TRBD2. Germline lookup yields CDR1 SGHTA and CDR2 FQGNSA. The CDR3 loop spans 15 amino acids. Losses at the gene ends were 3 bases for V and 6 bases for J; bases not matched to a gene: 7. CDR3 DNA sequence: TGTGCCAGCAGCTTGCGTAGCGGGAGAACTGATACGCAGTATTTT. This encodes CASSLRSGRTDTQYF. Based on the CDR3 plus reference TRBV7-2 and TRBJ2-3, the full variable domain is GAGVSQSPSNKVTEKGKDVELRCDPISGHTALYWYRQSLGQGLEFLIYFQGNSAPDKSGLPSDRFSAERTGGSVSTLTIQRTQQEDSAVYLCASSLRSGRTDTQYFGPGTRLTVL.

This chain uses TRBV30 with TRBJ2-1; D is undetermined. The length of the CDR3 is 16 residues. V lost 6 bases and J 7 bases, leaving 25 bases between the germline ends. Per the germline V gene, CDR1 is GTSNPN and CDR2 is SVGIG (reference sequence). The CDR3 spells CACSEYASQARNEQFF. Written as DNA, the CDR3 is TGTGCCTGCTCTGAGTATGCGTCCCAAGCGAGGAATGAGCAGTTCTTC.

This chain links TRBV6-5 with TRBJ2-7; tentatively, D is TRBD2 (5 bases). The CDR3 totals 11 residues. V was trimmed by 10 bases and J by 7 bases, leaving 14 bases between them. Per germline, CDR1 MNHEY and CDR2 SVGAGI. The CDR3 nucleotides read TGTGCCACTAGGGAGTTAGAGGAGCAGTACTTC. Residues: CATRELEEQYF.

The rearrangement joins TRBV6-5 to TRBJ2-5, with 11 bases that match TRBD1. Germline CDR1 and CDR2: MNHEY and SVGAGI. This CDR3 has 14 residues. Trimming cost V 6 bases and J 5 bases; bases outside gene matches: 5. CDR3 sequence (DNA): TGTGCCAGCAGAGGGACAGGGGGGGTGGAGACCCAGTACTTC. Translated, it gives CASRGTGGVETQYF.

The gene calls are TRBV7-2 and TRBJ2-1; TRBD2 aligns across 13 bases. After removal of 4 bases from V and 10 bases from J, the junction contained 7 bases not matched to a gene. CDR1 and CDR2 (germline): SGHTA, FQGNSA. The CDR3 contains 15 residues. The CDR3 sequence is CASSSGLAGDREQFF. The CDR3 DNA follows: TGTGCCAGCAGCTCCGGACTAGCGGGAGATAGGGAGCAGTTCTTC.

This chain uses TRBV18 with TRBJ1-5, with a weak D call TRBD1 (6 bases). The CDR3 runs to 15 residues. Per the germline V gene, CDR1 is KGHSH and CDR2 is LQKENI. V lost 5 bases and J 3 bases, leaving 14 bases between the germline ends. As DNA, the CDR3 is TGTGCCAGCTCATATTCAGGGGCTAACAATCAGCCCCAGCATTTT. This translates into CASSYSGANNQPQHF.

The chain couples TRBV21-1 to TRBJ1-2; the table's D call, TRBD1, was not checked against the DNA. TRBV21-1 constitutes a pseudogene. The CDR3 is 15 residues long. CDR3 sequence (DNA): TGTGCCAGCAGCAAAGGAGCGGACAGGGACGTTGGCTACACCTTC. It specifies CASSKGADRDVGYTF.

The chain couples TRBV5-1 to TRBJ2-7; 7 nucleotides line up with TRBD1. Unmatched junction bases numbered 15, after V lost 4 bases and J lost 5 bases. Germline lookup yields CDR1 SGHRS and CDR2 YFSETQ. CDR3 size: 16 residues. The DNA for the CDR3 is TGCGCCAGCAGCCGAGCTGGACAGGCCCCGACCAACGAGCAGTACTTC. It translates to CASSRAGQAPTNEQYF.

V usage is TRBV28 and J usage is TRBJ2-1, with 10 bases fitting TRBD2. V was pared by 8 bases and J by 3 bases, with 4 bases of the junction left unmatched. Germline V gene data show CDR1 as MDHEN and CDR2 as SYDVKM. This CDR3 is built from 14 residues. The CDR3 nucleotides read TGTGCCAGCCTCGGACTAGCGGACTACAATGAGCAGTTCTTC. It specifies CASLGLADYNEQFF.

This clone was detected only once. The CDR3 region is CASSLGQGHTEAFF. The DNA for the CDR3 is TGTGCCAGCAGCTTGGGACAGGGTCACACTGAAGCTTTCTTT. The V gene is TRBV5-6, the J gene TRBJ1-1; 7 bases match TRBD1. This CDR3 has 14 residues. The V segment lost 0 bases and the J segment 3 bases; nucleotides outside the gene matches: 2. Germline CDR1 is SGHDT and CDR2 is YYEEEE.

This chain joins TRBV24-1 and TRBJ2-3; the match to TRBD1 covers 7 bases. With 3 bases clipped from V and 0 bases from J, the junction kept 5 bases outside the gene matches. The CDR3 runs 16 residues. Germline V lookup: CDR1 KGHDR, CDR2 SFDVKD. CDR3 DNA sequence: TGTGCCACCAGTGATCCTGGACAGGATAGCACAGATACGCAGTATTTT. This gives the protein CATSDPGQDSTDTQYF.

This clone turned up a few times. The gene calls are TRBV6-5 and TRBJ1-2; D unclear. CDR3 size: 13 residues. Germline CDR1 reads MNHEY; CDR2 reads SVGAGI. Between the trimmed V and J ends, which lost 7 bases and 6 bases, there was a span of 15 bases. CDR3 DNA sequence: TGTGCCAGCACCTCCTTCAGCGGGAATGGCTACACCTTC. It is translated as CASTSFSGNGYTF.

The CDR3 DNA reads TGTGCCAGCGCCCCGAGAGGGGAGGAGGAGCAGTACTTC. Encoded protein: CASAPRGEEEQYF. The rearrangement links TRBV19 to TRBJ2-7; perhaps TRBD2 as D (6 bases). Trimming took off 9 bases at V and 7 bases at J, with 19 bases between the two ends. CDR1 is LNHDA, CDR2 SQIVND, per germline (reference sequence). There are 13 residues in the CDR3.

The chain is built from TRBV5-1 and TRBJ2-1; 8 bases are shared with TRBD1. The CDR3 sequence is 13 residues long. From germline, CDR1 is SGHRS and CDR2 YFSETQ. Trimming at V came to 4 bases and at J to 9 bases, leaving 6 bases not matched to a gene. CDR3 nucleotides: TGCGCCAGCAGCATAGGACAGGGAACTGAGCAGTTCTTC. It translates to CASSIGQGTEQFF.

The CDR3 DNA reads as TGTGCCAGCACCCCGGGGGGCCAGGGAAAAAACGAGCAGTACTTC. The encoded protein is CASTPGGQGKNEQYF. This chain uses TRBV7-9 with TRBJ2-7; D may be TRBD2 (7 bases). Germline assignment: CDR1 SEHNR and CDR2 FQNEAQ (reference sequence). V was pared by 7 bases and J by 5 bases, with 21 bases between. This CDR3 spans 15 amino acids.

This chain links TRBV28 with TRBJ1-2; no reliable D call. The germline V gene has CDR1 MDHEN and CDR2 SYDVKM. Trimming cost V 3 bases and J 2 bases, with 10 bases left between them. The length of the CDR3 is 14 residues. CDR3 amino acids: CASSFPPGNYGYTF. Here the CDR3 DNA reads TGTGCCAGCAGTTTTCCCCCAGGCAACTATGGCTACACCTTC.

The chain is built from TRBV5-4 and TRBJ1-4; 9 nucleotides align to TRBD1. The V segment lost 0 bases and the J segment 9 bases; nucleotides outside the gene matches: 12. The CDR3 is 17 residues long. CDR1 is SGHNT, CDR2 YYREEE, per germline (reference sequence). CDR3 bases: TGTGCCAGCAGCTTGGTCCTAAAGGACAGGGGTCCCCAAAAACTGTTTTTT. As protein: CASSLVLKDRGPQKLFF.

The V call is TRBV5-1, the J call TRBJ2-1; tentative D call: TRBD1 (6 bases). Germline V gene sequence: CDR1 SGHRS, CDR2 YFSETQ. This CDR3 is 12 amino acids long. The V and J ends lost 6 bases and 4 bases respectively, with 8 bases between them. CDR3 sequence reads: CASTGQYNEQFF. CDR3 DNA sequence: TGCGCCAGCACTGGACAGTACAATGAGCAGTTCTTC.

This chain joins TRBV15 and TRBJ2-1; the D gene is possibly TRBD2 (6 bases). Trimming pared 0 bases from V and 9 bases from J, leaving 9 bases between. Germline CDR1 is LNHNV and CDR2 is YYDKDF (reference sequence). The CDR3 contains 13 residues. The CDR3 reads CATSRDLRGEQFF. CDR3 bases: TGTGCCACCAGCAGAGATTTGCGGGGTGAGCAGTTCTTC.

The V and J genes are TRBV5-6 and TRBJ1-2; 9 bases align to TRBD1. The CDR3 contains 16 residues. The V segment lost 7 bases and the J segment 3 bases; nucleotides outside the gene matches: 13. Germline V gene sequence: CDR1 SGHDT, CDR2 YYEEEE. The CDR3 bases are TGTGCCAGCGGTCCCGGGACAGGGTTTGCCCACTATGGCTACACCTTC. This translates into CASGPGTGFAHYGYTF.

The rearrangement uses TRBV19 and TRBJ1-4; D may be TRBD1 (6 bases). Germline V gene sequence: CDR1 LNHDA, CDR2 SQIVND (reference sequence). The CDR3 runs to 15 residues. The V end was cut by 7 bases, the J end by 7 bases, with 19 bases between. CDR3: CASTPLGGAVEKLFF. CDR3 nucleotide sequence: TGTGCCAGTACGCCTCTGGGGGGGGCCGTTGAAAAACTGTTTTTT.

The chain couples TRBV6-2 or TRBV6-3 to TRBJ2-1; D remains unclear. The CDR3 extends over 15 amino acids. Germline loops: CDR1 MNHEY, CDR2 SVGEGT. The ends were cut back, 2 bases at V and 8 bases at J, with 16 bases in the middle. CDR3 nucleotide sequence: TGTGCCAGCAGTTACCTAGGTGGCTCCCGTTATGAGCAGTTCTTC. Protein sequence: CASSYLGGSRYEQFF.